This T cell receptor beta chain emerged from a study of T-cell memory formation after mild COVID-19. Study outcomes and limitations: For contracting clones, CD4+ ones sat mainly in CM and EM, CD8+ in EMRA.

Each CDR3 protein gets one entry after TCRdb re-called the 5' RACE reads with MiXCR. This table has roughly 240,000 distinct CDR3 sequences, over 15% appearing once. Remarks on this clonotype: Its target is unknown.

There are 16 residues in the CDR3. Unmatched junction bases numbered 5, after V lost 0 bases and J lost 3 bases. From germline, CDR1 is MNHNY and CDR2 SVGAGI (reference sequence). Sequencing was performed on PBMCs or a T cell subset sorted from them (not recorded which). The clonotype was recovered from an adult woman who had mild COVID-19 (a few samples of this study predate the infection). Cell type and time point are not known. The chain links TRBV6-6 to TRBJ2-3; 8 bases line up with TRBD1. In nucleotides, the CDR3 is TGTGCCAGCAGTTACTCGACAGGGGTCGGGACAGATACGCAGTATTTT. Translating it yields CASSYSTGVGTDTQYF.